The source of this TCR beta chain is a study of Ad26.COV2.S vaccination and SARS-CoV-2 variants. Overall study context: This donor came from the COV1001 trial of Ad26.COV2.S. Ad26.COV2.S given intramuscularly, once or twice 56 days apart.

The sample's treatment: over 15 received Ad26.COV2.S at low or high dose, single or two shots; roughly 5 received placebo; per-sample allocation not given. Samples were taken on day 63 after the first vaccine or placebo injection. An Ad26 vector expressing Wuhan-strain SARS-CoV-2 spike constituted the vaccine. Some clones are missing from TCRdb's copy, which holds only in-frame ones; the method was immunoSEQ multiplex PCR. The profile shows over 350,000 clones, around nine tenths of them singletons. Trimming removed 0 bases from V and 4 bases from J; junction bases left unmatched: 2. The CDR3 loop spans 15 amino acids. Germline V gives CDR1 LGHNA, CDR2 YNFKEQ. Findings of the study overall: Placebo recipients showed lower spike-specific TCR breadth than vaccinees.

Details on this clone: What it binds is not known.

The TCR originated in a person aged 18-65 years who received the Ad26.COV2.S COVID-19 vaccine or a placebo. This chain uses TRBV4-2 with TRBJ1-2; TRBD1 matches at 10 bases. Sequencing was performed on peripheral blood, taken in a trial of Ad26.COV2.S vaccine versus placebo. CDR3 DNA sequence: TGTGCCAGCAGCCAAGAGAGGACAGGGGGCTATGGCTACACCTTC. Residues: CASSQERTGGYGYTF.